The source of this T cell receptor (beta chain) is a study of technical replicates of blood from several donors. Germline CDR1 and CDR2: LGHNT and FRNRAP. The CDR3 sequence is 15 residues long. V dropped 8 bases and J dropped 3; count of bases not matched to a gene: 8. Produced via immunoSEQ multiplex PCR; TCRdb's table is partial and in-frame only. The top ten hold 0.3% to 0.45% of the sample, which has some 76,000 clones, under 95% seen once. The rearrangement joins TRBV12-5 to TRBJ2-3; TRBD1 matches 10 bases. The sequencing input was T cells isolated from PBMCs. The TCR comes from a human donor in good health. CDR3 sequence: CASSNRDRGTDTQYF. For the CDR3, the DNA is TGTGCTAGTAGTAACCGGGACAGGGGTACAGATACGCAGTATTTT.